The 20 T cell receptor beta chains presented below share a single source sample, sequenced in a study of T cell changes during pregnancy in multiple sclerosis. The table came from immunoSEQ multiplex PCR; TCRdb's copy has only in-frame clones and leaves some out. This table has tens of thousands of clones, about 92% appearing once. The source material was peripheral blood, sampled in the first trimester of pregnancy. These receptors all come from a female donor in good health, enrolled as a control in a pregnancy study.

J is TRBJ1-4 and V is TRBV7-2; 9 nucleotides align to TRBD1. Germline trimming cut 3 bases from V and 8 bases from J; bases unmatched to any gene: 13. The germline gives CDR1 SGHTA, CDR2 FQGNSA. The CDR3 has 17 amino acids. The CDR3 DNA follows: TGTGCCAGCAGCTTCGATCCTACAGGGGGCGCGAGGGAAAAACTGTTTTTT. Its protein is CASSFDPTGGAREKLFF.

V is TRBV5-4 and J is TRBJ2-5, with 7 bases fitting TRBD2. V was clipped by 0 bases and J by 7 bases; unmatched bases: 12. CDR3 length: 16 residues. The germline V gene has CDR1 SGHNT and CDR2 YYREEE (reference sequence). The CDR3 sequence: CASSLDTRAGVTTQYF. In DNA form, the CDR3 reads TGTGCCAGCAGCTTGGATACCCGGGCGGGAGTGACGACCCAGTACTTC.

The CDR3, as DNA: TGTGCCAGCAGCCTGTCCGGGACACAGAACACTGAAGCTTTCTTT. Its translation: CASSLSGTQNTEAFF. This chain joins TRBV11-1 and TRBJ1-1; D is possibly TRBD1 (6 bases). CDR3 length equals 15 residues. CDR1 and CDR2 from the germline V gene are SGHAT and FQDESV (reference sequence). Trimming removed 5 bases from V and 1 base from J, with 14 bases in between.

The chain combines TRBV4-3 with TRBJ2-3, with 7 bases fitting TRBD2. Per the germline V gene, CDR1 is LGHNA and CDR2 is YSLEER. With 0 bases clipped from V and 6 bases from J, the junction kept 12 bases outside the gene matches. The CDR3 is 17 amino acids. As DNA, the CDR3 is TGCGCCAGCAGCCAAGATCCGGGGGACTCGCGGGGGGATACGCAGTATTTT. This translates into CASSQDPGDSRGDTQYF.

The sample holds one count of this clone. The chain employs TRBV5-4 and TRBJ1-4; the match to TRBD1 covers 8 bases. Germline V gene sequence: CDR1 SGHNT, CDR2 YYREEE (reference sequence). This CDR3 is built from 14 residues. V gave up 6 bases and J gave up 4 bases; unmatched junction bases: 5. The CDR3 here is CASTDRGNNEKLFF. The CDR3 bases are TGTGCCAGCACCGACAGGGGTAATAATGAAAAACTGTTTTTT.

The rearrangement uses TRBV6-5 and TRBJ2-6; 9 nucleotides line up with TRBD1. After removal of 4 bases from V and 11 bases from J, the junction contained 12 bases not matched to a gene. CDR1 and CDR2 from the germline V gene are MNHEY and SVGAGI. The CDR3 is made up of 16 amino acids. CDR3 in DNA: TGTGCCAGCAGTTCGGGGAGCACAAGGACAGGGGACGTCCTGACTTTC. Translated: CASSSGSTRTGDVLTF.

The rearrangement joins TRBV7-9 to TRBJ1-1, with D possibly TRBD1 on 5 matching bases. The CDR3 contains 17 residues. The germline V gene encodes CDR1 SEHNR and CDR2 FQNEAQ (reference sequence). Trimming cost V 2 bases and J 10 bases, with 26 bases left between them. Here the CDR3 reads CASSLISGRGRGLGAFF. CDR3 in DNA: TGTGCCAGCAGCTTAATTAGCGGCCGGGGTCGGGGGTTGGGAGCTTTCTTT.

The DNA for the CDR3 is TGCGCCAGCAGACAAAACCGGGGCACAGATACGCAGTATTTT. This gives the protein CASRQNRGTDTQYF. This rearrangement joins TRBV5-1 to TRBJ2-3; unclear D gene. V was trimmed by 5 bases and J by 1 base, leaving 11 bases between them. Germline CDR1 reads SGHRS; CDR2 reads YFSETQ. This CDR3 is built from 14 residues.

A single count supports this clone. CDR3 sequence: CASSLEGGPFYEQYF. The CDR3 nucleotides are TGTGCCAGCAGCTTAGAAGGGGGCCCTTTCTACGAGCAGTACTTC. The rearrangement links TRBV11-3 to TRBJ2-7, with TRBD1 identical over 7 bases. V was pared by 0 bases and J by 3 bases, with 5 bases of the junction left unmatched. Germline V gene sequence: CDR1 SGHNT, CDR2 YENEEA. The CDR3 loop spans 15 amino acids.

The chain joins TRBV4-1 to TRBJ1-1; 9 bases align to TRBD1. Germline V CDR1 and CDR2: MGHRA, YSYEKL. This CDR3 spans 16 amino acids. The V and J ends lost 7 bases and 1 base, in that order; junction bases with no gene match: 10. The CDR3 DNA follows: TGCGCCAGCATTCCTAAATCGGGACAGGGGAACACTGAAGCTTTCTTT. Translation gives CASIPKSGQGNTEAFF.

This chain connects TRBV7-2 to TRBJ2-5; 8 bases are a match to TRBD2. V shed 2 bases and J 5 bases; nucleotides not matched to a gene: 7. The germline V gene encodes CDR1 SGHTA and CDR2 FQGNSA. The CDR3 totals 15 residues. The CDR3 DNA sequence: TGTGCCAGCAGCTTAAACGGGGGGGCGAGGGAGACCCAGTACTTC. Its translation: CASSLNGGARETQYF. Full variable domain (rest looked up from reference TRBV7-2 and TRBJ2-5): GAGVSQSPSNKVTEKGKDVELRCDPISGHTALYWYRQSLGQGLEFLIYFQGNSAPDKSGLPSDRFSAERTGGSVSTLTIQRTQQEDSAVYLCASSLNGGARETQYFGPGTRLLVL.

The gene calls are TRBV5-4 and TRBJ1-2, with 9 bases fitting TRBD1. The V gene's germline CDR1 is SGHNT and CDR2 YYREEE (reference sequence). J gave up 8 bases and V 1 base, and 3 bases lay outside the gene matches. The CDR3 contains 13 residues. The CDR3 DNA reads as TGTGCCAGCAGCTTGACAGGGGGCTTAGGCTACACCTTC. Translated: CASSLTGGLGYTF.

The chain employs TRBV2 and TRBJ1-1; D is possibly TRBD1 (5 bases). Germline CDR1 SNHLY, CDR2 FYNNEI. The CDR3 consists of 15 residues. The V end was cut by 7 bases, the J end by 2 bases, with 17 bases between. CDR3 coding DNA: TGTGCCAGCACCCTTTCAGTGGGGGGAAACACTGAAGCTTTCTTT. Amino acid sequence: CASTLSVGGNTEAFF.

The J gene is TRBJ2-1, the V gene TRBV5-1; D perhaps matches TRBD2 (5 bases). Trimming removed 7 bases at V and 9 bases at J, with 11 bases between. The CDR3 runs 11 residues. Germline CDR1 is SGHRS and CDR2 is YFSETQ. CDR3 in DNA: TGCGCCAGCGGCGAGGGCCGTGAGCAGTTCTTC. Its protein is CASGEGREQFF.

The V and J genes are TRBV9 and TRBJ1-1; the D gene is possibly TRBD1 (6 bases). CDR3 size: 16 residues. V dropped 1 base and J dropped 1 base, with 14 bases sitting between them. The germline V gene has CDR1 SGDLS and CDR2 YYNGEE. CDR3 bases: TGTGCCAGCAGCGTATCTACAGGGTCTGGGAACACTGAAGCTTTCTTT. Residues: CASSVSTGSGNTEAFF.

CDR3 sequence reads: CASSPGTSGYSYEQYF. CDR3 coding DNA: TGTGCCAGCTCACCCGGGACTAGCGGGTACTCCTACGAGCAGTACTTC. V is TRBV18 and J is TRBJ2-7; 12 bases are a match to TRBD2. The CDR3 spans 16 residues. From germline, CDR1 is KGHSH and CDR2 LQKENI. The J segment lost 0 bases and the V segment lost 3 bases, leaving 3 bases of the junction unmatched.

The chain uses TRBV2 and TRBJ1-5; 8 nucleotides line up with TRBD1. The CDR3 length is 16 residues. Looked up from germline, CDR1 is SNHLY and CDR2 is FYNNEI. The J segment lost 6 bases and the V segment lost 5 bases, leaving 12 bases of the junction unmatched. The CDR3 spells CASSYRDRRTSQPQHF. The CDR3 DNA reads as TGTGCCAGCAGTTACCGGGACAGGAGAACAAGTCAGCCCCAGCATTTT.

This chain connects TRBV28 to TRBJ2-3; 11 nucleotides line up with TRBD2. This CDR3 spans 15 amino acids. Germline V gene data show CDR1 as MDHEN and CDR2 as SYDVKM. The V and J ends lost 9 bases and 4 bases, in that order; junction bases with no gene match: 9. This CDR3 is CASSGRAPGADTQYF. The CDR3 DNA is TGTGCCAGTAGCGGGAGGGCCCCGGGAGCAGATACGCAGTATTTT.

This sequence joins TRBV18 and TRBJ2-3, with 11 bases fitting TRBD1. This CDR3 is 16 amino acids long. V lost 1 base, J lost 2 bases, and 2 bases stayed unmatched. Germline V gene data show CDR1 as KGHSH and CDR2 as LQKENI. This CDR3 reads CASSPRDRGVTDTQYF. The CDR3 coding sequence is TGTGCCAGCTCACCACGGGACAGGGGGGTCACAGATACGCAGTATTTT.

This sequence joins TRBV9 and TRBJ2-5; D is ambiguous. The CDR3 is 14 amino acids. The germline V and J ends were trimmed by 0 bases and 2 bases, with 8 bases remaining between them. Germline CDR1 is SGDLS and CDR2 is YYNGEE. The CDR3 nucleotides read TGTGCCAGCAGCGTAGGGGCGACGCAAGAGACCCAGTACTTC. Its translation: CASSVGATQETQYF.